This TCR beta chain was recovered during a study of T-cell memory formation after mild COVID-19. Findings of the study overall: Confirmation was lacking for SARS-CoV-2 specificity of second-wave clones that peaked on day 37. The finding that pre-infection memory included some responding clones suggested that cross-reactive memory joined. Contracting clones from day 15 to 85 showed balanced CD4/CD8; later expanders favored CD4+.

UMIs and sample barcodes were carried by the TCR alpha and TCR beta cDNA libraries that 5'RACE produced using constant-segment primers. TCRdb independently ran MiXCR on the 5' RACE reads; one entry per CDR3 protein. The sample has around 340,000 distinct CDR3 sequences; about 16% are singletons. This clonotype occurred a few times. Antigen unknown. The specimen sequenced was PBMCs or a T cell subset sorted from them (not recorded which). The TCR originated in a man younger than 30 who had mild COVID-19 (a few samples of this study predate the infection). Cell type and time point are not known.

The CDR3 sequence: CASSLLAKQETQYF. The CDR3 DNA sequence: TGTGCCAGCAGCTTGTTGGCCAAACAAGAGACCCAGTACTTC. The chain couples TRBV7-9 to TRBJ2-5, with no clear D. Germline assignment: CDR1 SEHNR and CDR2 FQNEAQ (reference sequence). The ends were cut back, 3 bases at V and 2 bases at J, with 10 bases in the middle. There are 14 residues in the CDR3.